This T cell receptor (beta chain) was sequenced for a study of shared clonotypes between healthy human individuals. Findings and caveats of the study: The expectation was that sequencing depth would affect clonotype sharing among donors.

Points on this clone: The antigen is unknown.

Generated by immunoSEQ multiplex PCR, the TCRdb table keeps only in-frame clones and is missing some. The table shows hundreds of thousands of clones, with 95% to 98% occurring only once. This CDR3 is built from 15 residues. The germline V gene has CDR1 SGHVS and CDR2 FNYEAQ. V shed 2 bases and J 10 bases; nucleotides not matched to a gene: 10. Naive-designated CD8 cells lacked CD45RO, were positively enriched for CCR7, and omitted terminally differentiated effector memory CD45RA+ cells. Material for sequencing was naive CD8+ T cells sorted from blood. V usage is TRBV7-6 and J usage is TRBJ2-1; 8 positions agree with TRBD2. The clonotype originates from a man under 40 in good health. The CDR3 DNA reads TGTGCCAGCAGCTTAAGGACGGGACTAGTCAGGGAGCAGTTCTTC. Protein sequence: CASSLRTGLVREQFF. Together with reference TRBV7-6 and TRBJ2-1, the CDR3 gives the full variable domain: GAGVSQSPRYKVTKRGQDVALRCDPISGHVSLYWYRQALGQGPEFLTYFNYEAQQDKSGLPNDRFSAERPEGSISTLTIQRTEQRDSAMYRCASSLRTGLVREQFFGPGTRLTVL.